This T cell receptor beta chain was captured by sequencing in a study of blood T cell repertoires in COVID-19. Across the study: In each case, the material was cDNA or gDNA derived from T cells, B-cell-depleted T cells, or PBMCs.

Methods used by the authors: For nucleated cells, counts were estimated from reference gene primer amplification. Libraries were prepared by immunoSEQ multiplex PCR; TCRdb keeps only in-frame clonotypes and omits some of them. That table gives V, J and clone size, and the DNA gave D and trimming. This table holds about 99,000 clones, around 79% found once. This clone was counted between two and nine times. Trimming took 6 bases from V and 2 from J; bases not matched to a gene: 6. CDR1 is MNHEY and CDR2 is SVGAGI in the germline V gene. The CDR3 runs 15 residues. Sequenced material: peripheral blood. V is TRBV6-5 and J is TRBJ2-2, with 7 nucleotides matching TRBD1. This receptor was obtained from a woman aged 80 or over with active or convalescent COVID-19. The CDR3: CASRPRQGNTGELFF. DNA for the CDR3: TGTGCCAGCAGACCCCGACAGGGAAACACCGGGGAGCTGTTTTTT.